The 2 T cell receptor beta chains in this list originate from one sample, sequenced in a study of T cell responses to AZD1222 COVID-19 vaccine. TCRdb keeps only in-frame clones here, not all; method: immunoSEQ multiplex PCR. The top ten clones hold 1% to 1.5% of a sample with some 180,000 clones, 85% to 95% of them seen once. The sample here was peripheral blood, taken on day 0 of AZD1222 vaccination. The origin of the receptors is an adult in good health.

The V gene is TRBV19, the J gene TRBJ2-7; D call uncertain. Germline loops: CDR1 LNHDA, CDR2 SQIVND (reference sequence). The CDR3 loop spans 13 amino acids. Between the trimmed V and J ends, which lost 1 base and 1 base, there was a span of 5 bases. The CDR3 spells CASSIAYSYEQYF. CDR3 nucleotides: TGTGCCAGTAGTATAGCTTATTCCTACGAGCAGTACTTC. Looking up the rest from reference TRBV19 and TRBJ2-7 gives the full variable domain: DGGITQSPKYLFRKEGQNVTLSCEQNLNHDAMYWYRQDPGQGLRLIYYSQIVNDFQKGDIAEGYSVSREKKESFPLTVTSAQKNPTAFYLCASSIAYSYEQYFGPGTRLTVT.

This chain links TRBV15 with TRBJ2-7, with a possible D match to TRBD2 (6 bases). Germline V gives CDR1 LNHNV, CDR2 YYDKDF (reference sequence). Trimming removed 1 base from V and 1 base from J, with 14 bases in between. The CDR3 contains 16 residues. This CDR3 is CATSRVGSGGSYEQYF. For the CDR3, the DNA is TGTGCCACCAGCAGAGTCGGGTCAGGAGGGTCCTACGAGCAGTACTTC.